This T cell receptor (beta chain) appears in the sequencing data of a study of T cell responses to AZD1222 COVID-19 vaccine. Study information: Pooled samples include second doses given at about 4 or 12 weeks.

Whole-study results and caveats: No day 14 peak samples; only post-peak repertoires were characterized. Only a handful of individuals given AZD1222 were seropositive at baseline.

This clone appeared many times. What it binds is unknown. Sequencing used immunoSEQ multiplex PCR; TCRdb keeps in-frame clones, though not all of them. This sample yields under 200,000 clones, of which 90% are seen a single time; roughly 1.6% belongs to the top ten. Germline-derived CDR1 and CDR2 are LNHDA and SQIVND (reference sequence). The V gene lost 5 bases and the J gene lost 3 bases, with 16 bases spanning the gap. The CDR3 is 15 residues long. The chain recombines TRBV19 with TRBJ2-5, with D perhaps TRBD1 (7 bases). The receptor was derived from an adult in good health. Sequenced material: peripheral blood, taken on day 0 of AZD1222 vaccination. The CDR3 region has the DNA TGTGCCAGTAGTCCCGGGACAGCGGGTAAAGAGACCCAGTACTTC. Translated: CASSPGTAGKETQYF.